Described below is a single TCR beta chain sequence and its context. These data come from a study of blood T cell repertoires in COVID-19. On the study more broadly: Whether acute or convalescent, the COVID-19 samples came from the United States, Italy and Spain. The cDNA or gDNA used as material had been derived from T cells, B-cell-depleted T cells, or PBMCs.

The CDR3 has 17 amino acids. Germline lookup yields CDR1 SEHNR and CDR2 FQNEAQ (reference sequence). Trimming cost V 1 base and J 0 bases, with 14 bases left between them. Per the authors' pipeline: Reference gene primer amplification yielded estimated nucleated cell counts. TCRdb keeps only in-frame clones here, not all; method: immunoSEQ multiplex PCR. V, J and clone size were drawn from that table, and D and trimming were deduced from the DNA. The table lists about 360,000 clones, around 82% of them singletons. The chain uses TRBV7-9 and TRBJ2-3; D might be TRBD2 (5 bases). Sequences were obtained from peripheral blood. The TCR sequence derives from a man aged 25 to 45 with active or convalescent COVID-19. The CDR3 bases are TGTGCCAGCAGCTTAGGAGGGCGACCGATTAGCACAGATACGCAGTATTTT. This gives the protein CASSLGGRPISTDTQYF.